The rows below give T cell receptor beta chains drawn from one sample of a study of CD8 T cells in Susac syndrome. Each CDR3 protein gets one entry after TCRdb re-called the immunoSEQ multiplex PCR reads with MiXCR. The sample holds roughly 100,000 distinct CDR3 sequences; just under 95% are singletons and the top ten take about 0.29%. Sequencing was done on a sample of CD4+ T cells from PBMCs. The receptors were sampled from a human donor with Susac syndrome. CDR3s include the opening cysteine and the closing phenylalanine or tryptophan.

v_call: TRBV25-1
cdr3_aa: CASSRTGGLNSPLHF

v_call: TRBV19
cdr3_aa: CASSKAGQGRTGELFF

v_call: TRBV30
cdr3_aa: CAWRVGRGTDTQYF

v_call: TRBV19
cdr3_aa: CATPGHASSPLHF

v_call: TRBV2
cdr3_aa: CASSFPGANYGYTF

v_call: TRBV6-6
cdr3_aa: CASSSGAPTEAFF

v_call: TRBV20-1
cdr3_aa: CSARVGYGGSPLHF

v_call: TRBV7-9
cdr3_aa: CASSLASGGGYEQYF

v_call: TRBV29-1
cdr3_aa: CSADPDNEQFF

v_call: TRBV6-4
cdr3_aa: CASSRSGTLNEQFF

v_call: TRBV7-9
cdr3_aa: CASSRDSLAGNEQFF

v_call: TRBV20-1
cdr3_aa: CSASHWPQHF

v_call: TRBV3-1
cdr3_aa: CASSQASANEQFF

v_call: TRBV18
cdr3_aa: CASSTTGSDTEAFF

v_call: TRBV12-3/TRBV12-4
cdr3_aa: CASSLKARTKSLEQYF

v_call: TRBV6-5
cdr3_aa: CASSGVRGTGELFF

v_call: TRBV9
cdr3_aa: CASSQPEGSGANVLTF

v_call: TRBV30
cdr3_aa: CAWAGTDNQPQHF

v_call: TRBV2
cdr3_aa: CASRFSGSNQPQHF

v_call: TRBV11-2
cdr3_aa: CASSFDPRQRYF

v_call: TRBV29-1
cdr3_aa: CSALTPGQETQYF

v_call: TRBV24-1
cdr3_aa: CATSLQGDTQYF

v_call: TRBV4-1
cdr3_aa: CASSQVQGTSGSYEQYF

v_call: TRBV7-9
cdr3_aa: CARTPDEQFF

v_call: TRBV5-1
cdr3_aa: CASSLVLAGETQYF

v_call: TRBV4-3
cdr3_aa: CASSQGTTNTGELFF

v_call: TRBV20-1
cdr3_aa: CSARSTMNTEAFF